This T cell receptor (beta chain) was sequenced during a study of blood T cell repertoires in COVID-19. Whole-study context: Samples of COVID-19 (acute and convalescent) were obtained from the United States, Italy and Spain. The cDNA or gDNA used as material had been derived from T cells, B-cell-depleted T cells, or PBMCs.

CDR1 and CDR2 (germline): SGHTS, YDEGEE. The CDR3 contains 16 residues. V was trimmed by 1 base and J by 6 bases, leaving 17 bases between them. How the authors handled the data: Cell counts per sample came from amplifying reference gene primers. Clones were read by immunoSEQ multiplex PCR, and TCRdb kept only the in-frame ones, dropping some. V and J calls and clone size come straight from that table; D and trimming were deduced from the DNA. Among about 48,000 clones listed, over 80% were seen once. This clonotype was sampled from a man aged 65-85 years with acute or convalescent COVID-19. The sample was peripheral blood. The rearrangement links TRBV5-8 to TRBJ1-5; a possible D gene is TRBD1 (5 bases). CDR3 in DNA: TGTGCCAGCAGCTTGAATCGGCAGAAAAGGGGTCAGCCCCAGCATTTT. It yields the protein CASSLNRQKRGQPQHF.